This T cell receptor (beta chain) was recovered during a study of T-cell reconstitution after alpha-beta-depleted transplantation in children listed by TCRdb under 2016. In the study overall: Using TCR repertoire profiling, the study followed T-cell immune reconstitution in a quantitative way in children after TCRalphabeta/CD19-depleted allogeneic hematopoietic cell transplantation. Broad study findings and their caveats: In some patients, the high TCRbeta diversity seen at day 60 was put down to recipient T cells and intrathymic progenitors that had survived conditioning. The frequencies of hyperexpanded clones fell over the following months, and after one year, T-cell counts and TCRbeta diversity were mostly attributed to newly produced T cells. The apparently early alphabetaT-cell count recovery about two months after transplant was reportedly dependent on only several hundred rapidly expanded clones derived from non-depleted graft cells.

Based on the germline V gene (reference sequence), the CDR1 and CDR2 sequences are SGHKS and YYEKEE. Germline trimming: 0 bases from V, 8 bases from J; junction bases outside gene matches: 1. From the cysteine through the phenylalanine, the CDR3 covers 13 amino acids. The read is trimmed to its CDR3 DNA, 39 bases read in frame from base 1. Explained via the paper, the treatment or condition label denotes: allogeneic hematopoietic cell transplantation with graft depleted of TCRalphabeta T cells and CD19 B cells. Transplant recipients were children who received TCRalphabeta/CD19-depleted allogeneic hematopoietic cell grafts. The library was obtained by PCR. The listed sequencing device is Illumina HiSeq 2500. Molecular barcoding was employed in the preparation of TCR libraries, with unique molecular identifiers being used to normalize TCRbeta repertoire quantification. TCRdb reprocessing: public reads trimmed at Q25 with fastp, clones called with MiXCR, in-frame beta chains kept. Each CDR3 protein gets just one entry, which takes the most common genes and DNA from the rows behind it. The table for this sample lists about a million distinct CDR3 sequences; about 29% of them were counted only once. The ten largest clones add up to roughly 27% of the sample.

Regarding this clonotype: Its antigen remains undetermined. One base away there is no much larger clone; base qualities are not given.

The sequence joins TRBV5-5 to TRBJ1-2; 10 central bases correspond to TRBD1. The sequencing here drew on PBMCs, mostly from graft donor cells, taken 360 days after TCRalphabeta/CD19-depleted stem cell transplant. The source of this sequence is a boy younger than two who had a stem cell transplant for SCID, so the T cells may come from the graft donor. The sequenced DNA: TGTGCCAGCAGCTTGGAGACAGGGGGCGGCTACACCTTC. It codes for CASSLETGGGYTF.